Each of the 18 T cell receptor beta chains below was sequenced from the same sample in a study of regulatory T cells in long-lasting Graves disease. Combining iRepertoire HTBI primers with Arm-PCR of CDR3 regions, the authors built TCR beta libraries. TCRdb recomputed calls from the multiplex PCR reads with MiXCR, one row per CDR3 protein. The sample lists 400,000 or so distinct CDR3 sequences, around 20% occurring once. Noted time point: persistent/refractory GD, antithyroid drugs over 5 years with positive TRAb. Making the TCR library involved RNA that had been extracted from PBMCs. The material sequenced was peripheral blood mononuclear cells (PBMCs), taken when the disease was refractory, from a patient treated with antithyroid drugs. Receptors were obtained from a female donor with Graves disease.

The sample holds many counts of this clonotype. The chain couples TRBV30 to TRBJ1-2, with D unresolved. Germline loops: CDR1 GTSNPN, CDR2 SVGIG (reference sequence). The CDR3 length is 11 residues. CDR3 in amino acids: CATDANYGYTF. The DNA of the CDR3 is TGTGCGACGGACGCTAACTATGGCTACACCTTC.

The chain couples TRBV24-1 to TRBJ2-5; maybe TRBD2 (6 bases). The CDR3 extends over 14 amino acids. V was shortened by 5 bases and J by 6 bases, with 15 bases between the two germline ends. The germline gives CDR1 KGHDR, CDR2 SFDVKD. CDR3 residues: CATSGGGKFQTQYF. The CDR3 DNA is TGTGCCACCAGTGGTGGCGGGAAATTTCAGACCCAGTACTTC.

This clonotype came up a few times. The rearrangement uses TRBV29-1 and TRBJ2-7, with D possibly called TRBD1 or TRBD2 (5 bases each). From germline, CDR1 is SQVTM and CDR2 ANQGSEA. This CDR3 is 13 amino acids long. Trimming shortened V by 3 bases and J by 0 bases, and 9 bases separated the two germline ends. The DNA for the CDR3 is TGCAGCGTTGAGGGACCCACCTCCTACGAGCAGTACTTC. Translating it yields CSVEGPTSYEQYF.

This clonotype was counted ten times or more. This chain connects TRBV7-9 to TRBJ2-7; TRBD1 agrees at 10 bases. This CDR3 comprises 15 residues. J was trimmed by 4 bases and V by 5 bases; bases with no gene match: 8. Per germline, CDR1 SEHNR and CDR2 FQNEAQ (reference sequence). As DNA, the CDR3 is TGTGCCAGCAGCCCTTCCGGGACAGGGGTTTACGAGCAGTACTTC. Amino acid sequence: CASSPSGTGVYEQYF.

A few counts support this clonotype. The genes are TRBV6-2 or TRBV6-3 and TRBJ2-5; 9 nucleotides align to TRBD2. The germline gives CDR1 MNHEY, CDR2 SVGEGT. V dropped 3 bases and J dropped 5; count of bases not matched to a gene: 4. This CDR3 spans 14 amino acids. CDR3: CASSYSGGYETQYF. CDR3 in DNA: TGTGCCAGCAGTTATAGCGGGGGCTATGAGACCCAGTACTTC.

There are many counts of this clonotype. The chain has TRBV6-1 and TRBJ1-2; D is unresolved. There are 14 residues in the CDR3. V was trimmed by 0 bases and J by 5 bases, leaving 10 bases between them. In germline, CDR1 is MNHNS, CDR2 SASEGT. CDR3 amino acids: CASSEALADYGYTF. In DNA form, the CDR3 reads TGTGCCAGCAGTGAAGCGCTGGCAGATTATGGCTACACCTTC.

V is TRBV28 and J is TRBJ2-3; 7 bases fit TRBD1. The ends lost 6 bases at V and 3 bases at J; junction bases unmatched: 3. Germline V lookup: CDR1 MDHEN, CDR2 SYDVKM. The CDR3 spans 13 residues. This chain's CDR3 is CASRKQGTDTQYF. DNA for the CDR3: TGTGCCAGCAGGAAACAGGGGACAGATACGCAGTATTTT.

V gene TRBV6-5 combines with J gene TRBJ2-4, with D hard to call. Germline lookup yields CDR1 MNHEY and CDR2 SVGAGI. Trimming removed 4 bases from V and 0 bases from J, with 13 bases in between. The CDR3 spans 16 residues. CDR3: CASSSTVGLAKNIQYF. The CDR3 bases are TGTGCCAGCAGTTCTACCGTGGGATTAGCCAAAAACATTCAGTACTTC.

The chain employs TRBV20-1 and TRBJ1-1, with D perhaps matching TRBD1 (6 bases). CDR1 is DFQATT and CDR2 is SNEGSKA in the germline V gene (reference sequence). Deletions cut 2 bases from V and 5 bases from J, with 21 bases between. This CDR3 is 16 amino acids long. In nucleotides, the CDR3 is TGCAGTGCTAGACACTCAGGAAAGGGAGGGGGGACTGAAGCTTTCTTT. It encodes CSARHSGKGGGTEAFF.

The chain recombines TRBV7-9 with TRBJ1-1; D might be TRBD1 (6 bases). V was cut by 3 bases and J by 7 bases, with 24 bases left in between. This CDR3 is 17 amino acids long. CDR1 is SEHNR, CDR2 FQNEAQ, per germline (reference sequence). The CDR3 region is CASSLGTGGAALDEAFF. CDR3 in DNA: TGTGCCAGCAGCTTGGGTACTGGGGGGGCCGCCCTCGATGAAGCTTTCTTT.

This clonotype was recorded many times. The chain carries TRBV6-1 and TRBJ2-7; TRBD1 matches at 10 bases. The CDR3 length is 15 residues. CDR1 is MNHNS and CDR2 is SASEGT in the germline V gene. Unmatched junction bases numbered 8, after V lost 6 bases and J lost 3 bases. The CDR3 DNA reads TGTGCCAGCAGGGAAACCGGGACAGGGGTCTACGAGCAGTACTTC. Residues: CASRETGTGVYEQYF.

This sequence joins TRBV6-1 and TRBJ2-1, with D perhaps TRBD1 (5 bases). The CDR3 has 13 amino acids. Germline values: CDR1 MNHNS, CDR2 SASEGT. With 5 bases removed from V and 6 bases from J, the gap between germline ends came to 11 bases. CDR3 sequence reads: CASSLVGVNEQFF. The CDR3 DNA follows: TGTGCCAGCAGTCTGGTAGGGGTCAATGAGCAGTTCTTC.

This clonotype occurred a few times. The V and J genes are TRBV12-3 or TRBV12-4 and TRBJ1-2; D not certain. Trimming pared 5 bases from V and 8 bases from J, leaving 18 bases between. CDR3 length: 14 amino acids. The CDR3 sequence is CASSPPGFGGGYTF. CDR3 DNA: TGTGCCAGCAGTCCTCCCGGGTTCGGCGGGGGCTACACCTTC.

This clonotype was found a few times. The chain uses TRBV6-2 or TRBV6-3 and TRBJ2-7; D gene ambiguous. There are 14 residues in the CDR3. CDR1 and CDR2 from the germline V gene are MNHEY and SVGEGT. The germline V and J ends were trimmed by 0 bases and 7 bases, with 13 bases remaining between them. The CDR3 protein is CASSYSTRLGEQYF. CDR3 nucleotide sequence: TGTGCCAGCAGTTACTCTACCCGCCTAGGAGAGCAGTACTTC.

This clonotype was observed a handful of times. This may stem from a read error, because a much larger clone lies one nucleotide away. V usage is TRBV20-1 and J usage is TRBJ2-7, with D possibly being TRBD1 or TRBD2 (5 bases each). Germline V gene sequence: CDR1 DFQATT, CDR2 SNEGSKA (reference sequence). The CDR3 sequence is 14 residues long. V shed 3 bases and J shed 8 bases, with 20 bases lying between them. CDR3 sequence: CSASPPGGGGKQYF. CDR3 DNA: TGCAGTGCTAGCCCTCCCGGTGGGGGTGGCAAGCAGTACTTC.

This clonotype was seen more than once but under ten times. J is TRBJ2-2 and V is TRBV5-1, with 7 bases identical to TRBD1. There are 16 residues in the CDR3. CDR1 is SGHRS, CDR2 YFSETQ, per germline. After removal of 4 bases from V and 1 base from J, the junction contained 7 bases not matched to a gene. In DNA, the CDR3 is TGCGCCAGCAGCGACCGACGGACAGGGAACACCGGGGAGCTGTTTTTT. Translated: CASSDRRTGNTGELFF.

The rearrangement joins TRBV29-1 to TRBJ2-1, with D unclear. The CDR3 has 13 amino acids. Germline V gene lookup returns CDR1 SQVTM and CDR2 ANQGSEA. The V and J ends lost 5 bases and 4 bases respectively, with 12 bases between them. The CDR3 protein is CSVILVVYNEQFF. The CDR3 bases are TGCAGCGTTATCCTAGTCGTGTACAATGAGCAGTTCTTC.

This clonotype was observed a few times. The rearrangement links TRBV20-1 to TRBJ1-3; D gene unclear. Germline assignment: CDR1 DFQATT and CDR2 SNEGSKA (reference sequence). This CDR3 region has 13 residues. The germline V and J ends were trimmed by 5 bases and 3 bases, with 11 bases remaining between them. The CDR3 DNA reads TGCAGTGCTCTCGGGGATAGTGGAAACACCATATATTTT. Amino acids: CSALGDSGNTIYF.